Below are 20 T cell receptor beta chains sequenced from a single sample in a study of regulatory T cells in long-lasting Graves disease. The time point here: newly diagnosed GD, antithyroid drugs for less than 3 months. Construction of the TCR library relied on RNA isolated from PBMCs. Building of the TCR beta libraries involved iRepertoire HTBI primers and Arm-PCR of CDR3 regions. Each CDR3 protein is one row after TCRdb ran MiXCR on the multiplex PCR reads. The table has 360,000 or so distinct CDR3 sequences, 12% seen once. The same sample was also used in a study of T cells in Graves' hyperthyroidism and ophthalmopathy.

The material was peripheral blood mononuclear cells (PBMCs), obtained at new diagnosis, from a patient treated with antithyroid drugs. These receptors were obtained from a woman aged 18-35 years with Graves disease.

This clonotype has at least ten counts. The chain employs TRBV5-1 and TRBJ2-1; 8 bases map to TRBD2. CDR1 is SGHRS, CDR2 YFSETQ, per germline. The V gene end was trimmed by 0 bases and the J gene end by 7 bases; junction bases not matched to a gene: 12. The CDR3 length is 17 residues. The CDR3 DNA is TGCGCCAGCAGCTTGGGGTTCAGCGGGAGACACCGAAATGAGCAGTTCTTC. Its protein product is CASSLGFSGRHRNEQFF. The full variable domain, in which reference TRBV5-1 and TRBJ2-1 provide the parts outside the CDR3, is KAGVTQTPRYLIKTRGQQVTLSCSPISGHRSVSWYQQTPGQGLQFLFEYFSETQRNKGNFPGRFSGRQFSNSRSEMNVSTLELGDSALYLCASSLGFSGRHRNEQFFGPGTRLTVL.

This clonotype was seen many times. The chain carries TRBV2 and TRBJ2-5; 13 bases align to TRBD2. V was pared by 4 bases and J by 5 bases, with 4 bases of the junction left unmatched. This CDR3 spans 15 amino acids. Germline assignment: CDR1 SNHLY and CDR2 FYNNEI. CDR3 protein: CASSAGTSGVETQYF. Here the CDR3 DNA reads TGTGCCAGCAGTGCAGGGACTAGCGGGGTGGAGACCCAGTACTTC.

This clonotype was seen ten or more times. The genes are TRBV19 and TRBJ1-5; 8 nucleotides agree with TRBD1. The CDR3 contains 18 residues. The V gene end was trimmed by 3 bases and the J gene end by 5 bases; junction bases not matched to a gene: 15. The germline V gene encodes CDR1 LNHDA and CDR2 SQIVND (reference sequence). The CDR3: CASSILGQAKGYHQPQHF. In nucleotides, the CDR3 is TGTGCCAGTAGTATCCTGGGACAGGCCAAAGGTTACCATCAGCCCCAGCATTTT.

This clonotype was counted at least ten times. This sequence joins TRBV6-1 and TRBJ2-5, with TRBD2 matching over 8 bases. V lost 5 bases, J lost 3 bases, and 5 bases stayed unmatched. From germline, CDR1 is MNHNS and CDR2 SASEGT. The CDR3 covers 14 residues. CDR3 sequence reads: CASSTYGGEETQYF. The DNA for the CDR3 is TGTGCCAGCAGTACCTACGGGGGGGAAGAGACCCAGTACTTC.

Many counts were recorded for this clonotype. This sequence joins TRBV20-1 and TRBJ2-7; D gene uncertain. Per the germline V gene, CDR1 is DFQATT and CDR2 is SNEGSKA (reference sequence). The CDR3 is 14 amino acids. V gave up 3 bases and J gave up 3 bases, with 15 bases separating them. This CDR3 is CSASQEGLGYEQYF. The CDR3, as DNA: TGCAGTGCTAGTCAGGAAGGGTTAGGCTACGAGCAGTACTTC.

This clonotype was observed at least ten times. The chain has TRBV27 and TRBJ2-3; the match to TRBD1 covers 10 bases. CDR1 and CDR2 from the germline V gene are MNHEY and SMNVEV (reference sequence). Trimming cost V 5 bases and J 3 bases; bases outside gene matches: 8. CDR3 length: 16 residues. The CDR3 DNA follows: TGTGCCAGCAGTAGCACCGGGACAGGGGCAACAGATACGCAGTATTTT. It yields the protein CASSSTGTGATDTQYF.

The rearrangement joins TRBV6-1 to TRBJ1-2; the match to TRBD1 covers 7 bases. CDR3 size: 14 residues. Germline lookup yields CDR1 MNHNS and CDR2 SASEGT. After removal of 11 bases from V and 3 bases from J, the junction contained 12 bases not matched to a gene. The CDR3 bases are TGTGCCTGCTCCCCGGGACAGAATTACTATGGCTACACCTTC. Protein product: CACSPGQNYYGYTF.

Many counts were recorded for this clonotype. The chain combines TRBV7-6 with TRBJ1-6, with D possibly TRBD1 on 6 matching bases. Trimming removed 5 bases at V and 5 bases at J, with 10 bases between. The germline gives CDR1 SGHVS, CDR2 FNYEAQ. The CDR3 contains 14 residues. The CDR3 spells CASSLRQDNSPLHF. CDR3 nucleotides: TGTGCCAGCAGCCTAAGACAGGATAATTCACCCCTCCACTTT.

This clonotype was detected a few times. The rearrangement joins TRBV3-2 to TRBJ2-7. TRBV3-2 is annotated as a pseudogene. The CDR3 runs to 10 residues. The CDR3 nucleotides read TGTGCGCGAGGCATCTTCGAGCAGTACGTC. Translated, it gives CARGIFEQYV.

As for this clonotype: This likely reflects a read error, since a far larger clone is one base away. The CDR3 coding sequence is TGTGCCAGCAGCTTAGCGGGACTTCCCTACGAGCAGTTCTTC. It specifies CASSLAGLPYEQFF. J is TRBJ2-1 and V is TRBV7-2; the D gene is possibly TRBD2 (6 bases). There are 14 residues in the CDR3. Germline V lookup: CDR1 SGHTA, CDR2 FQGNSA. V lost 0 bases and J 10 bases, leaving 13 bases between the germline ends.

The V and J genes are TRBV15 and TRBJ1-5, with a tentative D call TRBD1 (5 bases). Looked up from germline, CDR1 is LNHNV and CDR2 is YYDKDF (reference sequence). V lost 2 bases, J lost 4 bases, and 21 bases lay in between. This CDR3 has 18 amino acids. As DNA, the CDR3 is TGTGCCACCAGCAGACAGGGAATTCCCCGCATTTATAATCAGCCCCAGCATTTT. Translation gives CATSRQGIPRIYNQPQHF.

The rearrangement links TRBV4-1 to TRBJ2-7; TRBD2 matches 9 bases. Germline V lookup: CDR1 MGHRA, CDR2 YSYEKL. J gave up 6 bases and V 0 bases, and 9 bases lay outside the gene matches. The CDR3 loop spans 16 amino acids. The DNA for the CDR3 is TGCGCCAGCAGCCAAGAGCCTAGGCGGGAGGGATCCGAGCAGTACTTC. As protein: CASSQEPRREGSEQYF.

The chain links TRBV5-6 to TRBJ2-3, with D perhaps TRBD2 (6 bases). The V gene's germline CDR1 is SGHDT and CDR2 YYEEEE. CDR3 length equals 17 residues. V was pared by 4 bases and J by 4 bases, with 22 bases between. The CDR3 sequence is CASSPGSWGDPPDTQYF. In DNA, the CDR3 is TGTGCCAGCAGCCCCGGGAGCTGGGGGGACCCTCCAGATACGCAGTATTTT.

The chain recombines TRBV29-1 with TRBJ2-1, with D possibly matching TRBD2 (5 bases). With 3 bases removed from V and 8 bases from J, the gap between germline ends came to 17 bases. The CDR3 contains 14 residues. Germline V lookup: CDR1 SQVTM, CDR2 ANQGSEA. The CDR3 is CSVDVGELSDEQFF. The DNA of the CDR3 is TGCAGCGTTGACGTGGGAGAATTGAGCGATGAGCAGTTCTTC.

This clonotype has only a few counts. This rearrangement joins TRBV13 to TRBJ2-1, with 12 bases aligning to TRBD2. J was trimmed by 1 base and V by 5 bases; bases with no gene match: 9. This CDR3 comprises 18 residues. Germline V lookup: CDR1 PRHDT, CDR2 FYEKMQ (reference sequence). The CDR3 spells CASSKTSGGLVSYNEQFF. DNA for the CDR3: TGTGCCAGCAGCAAGACTAGCGGGGGCCTGGTGTCCTACAATGAGCAGTTCTTC.

This clonotype was observed many times. This chain connects TRBV7-2 to TRBJ1-2; 12 bases match TRBD1. The CDR3 length is 15 residues. V was clipped by 1 base and J by 8 bases; unmatched bases: 5. CDR1 is SGHTA and CDR2 is FQGNSA in the germline V gene. The CDR3 region has the DNA TGTGCCAGCAGCTTAGGGGGACAGGGGGCAAAGGGCTACACCTTC. Protein product: CASSLGGQGAKGYTF.

V is TRBV19 and J is TRBJ2-4; no reliable D call. This CDR3 is 13 amino acids long. Trimming removed 4 bases at V and 6 bases at J, with 10 bases between. Per germline, CDR1 LNHDA and CDR2 SQIVND (reference sequence). The CDR3 bases are TGTGCCAGTAGTACGGCGTGGGGAAACATTCAGTACTTC. As protein: CASSTAWGNIQYF.

The CDR3 here is CASRRGWETQYF. The CDR3 nucleotides are TGTGCCAGTAGGAGGGGTTGGGAGACCCAGTACTTC. V is TRBV19 and J is TRBJ2-5; D possibly uses TRBD1 or TRBD2 (5 bases each). This CDR3 has 12 amino acids. Germline CDR1 is LNHDA and CDR2 is SQIVND (reference sequence). The V gene lost 6 bases and the J gene lost 5 bases, with 10 bases spanning the gap.

The sample holds many counts of this clonotype. The V call is TRBV5-5, the J call TRBJ2-2; TRBD1 matches 7 bases. CDR1 is SGHKS, CDR2 YYEKEE, per germline (reference sequence). There are 17 residues in the CDR3. V lost 1 base and J lost 1; bases outside the gene matches: 7. The CDR3 nucleotides read TGTGCCAGCAGCTTGTTCGACAGGGAAGGGAACACCGGGGAGCTGTTTTTT. Translation gives CASSLFDREGNTGELFF.

A note on this clonotype: It may be a read error: a sequence one base away is much more abundant. Lacking the conserved final phenylalanine or tryptophan, this CDR3 likely reflects a read error. The V call is TRBV12-3 or TRBV12-4, the J call TRBJ2-3, with D hard to call. V was cut by 4 bases and J by 3 bases, with 8 bases left in between. CDR3 length: 13 residues. The CDR3: CASSSTETDTQYL. The CDR3 DNA sequence: TGTGCCAGCAGTTCTACAGAGACAGATACGCAGTATCTT.